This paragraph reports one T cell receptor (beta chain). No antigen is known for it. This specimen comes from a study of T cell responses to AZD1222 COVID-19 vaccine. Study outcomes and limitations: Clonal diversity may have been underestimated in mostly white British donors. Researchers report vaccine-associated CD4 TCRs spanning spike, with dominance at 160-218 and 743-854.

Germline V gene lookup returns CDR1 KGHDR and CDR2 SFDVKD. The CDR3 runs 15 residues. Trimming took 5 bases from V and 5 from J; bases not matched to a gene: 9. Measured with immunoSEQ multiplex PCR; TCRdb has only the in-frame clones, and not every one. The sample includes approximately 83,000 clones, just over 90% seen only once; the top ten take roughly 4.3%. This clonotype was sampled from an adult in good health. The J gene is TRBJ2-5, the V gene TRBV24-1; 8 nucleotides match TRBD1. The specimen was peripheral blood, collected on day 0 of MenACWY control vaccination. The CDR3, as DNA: TGTGCCACCAGTGTCAAAAAGGGGGACAGGGAGACCCAGTACTTC. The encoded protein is CATSVKKGDRETQYF.